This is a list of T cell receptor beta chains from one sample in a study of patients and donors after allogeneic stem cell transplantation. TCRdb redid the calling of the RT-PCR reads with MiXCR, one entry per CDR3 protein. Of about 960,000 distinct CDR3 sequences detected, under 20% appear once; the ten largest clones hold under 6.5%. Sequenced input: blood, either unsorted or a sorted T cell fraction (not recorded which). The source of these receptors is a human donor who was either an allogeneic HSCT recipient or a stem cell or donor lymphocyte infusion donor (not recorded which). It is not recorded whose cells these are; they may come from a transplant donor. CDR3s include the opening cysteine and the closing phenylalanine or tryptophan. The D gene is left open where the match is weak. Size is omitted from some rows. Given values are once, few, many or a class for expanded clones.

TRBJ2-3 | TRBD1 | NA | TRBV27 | TGTGCCAGCAGTTTATCGGGACAGGGGTACACCCGCACAGATACGCAGTATTTT | CASSLSGQGYTRTDTQYF
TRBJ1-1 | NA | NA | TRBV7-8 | TGTGCCAGCAGCGGCCTGATTACAGGGAACACTGAAGCTTTCTTT | CASSGLITGNTEAFF
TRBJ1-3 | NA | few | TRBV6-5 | TGTGCCAGCAGTTACTCTTCCTCGTCCGGCTCTGGAAACACCATATATTTT | CASSYSSSSGSGNTIYF
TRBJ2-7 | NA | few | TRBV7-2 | TGTGCCAGCAGCTCCCATTTCGGGGAGCAGTACTTC | CASSSHFGEQYF
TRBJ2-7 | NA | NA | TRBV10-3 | TGTGCCATCAGTGAGTACAGGGATCTCGAGCAGTACTTC | CAISEYRDLEQYF
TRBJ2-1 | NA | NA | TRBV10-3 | TGTGCCATCAATGAAGGGACTCCTTACAATGAGCAGTTCTTC | CAINEGTPYNEQFF
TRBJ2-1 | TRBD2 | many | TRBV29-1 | TGCAGCGTGATTGCAGGGCTAGCGGCCTACAATGAGCAGTTCTTC | CSVIAGLAAYNEQFF
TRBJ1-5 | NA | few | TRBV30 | TGTGCCTGGAGTGTACGGACTCCTAGCAATCAGCCCCAGCATTTT | CAWSVRTPSNQPQHF
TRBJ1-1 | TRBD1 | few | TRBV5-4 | TGTGCCAGCAGGCAGAGACAGGGAAGGGTCCACACTGAAGCTTTCTTT | CASRQRQGRVHTEAFF
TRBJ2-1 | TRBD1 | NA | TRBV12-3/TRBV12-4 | TGTGCCAGCAGTTTCAGGACAGGGAAAAGGTTAGGGAATGAGCAGTTCTTC | CASSFRTGKRLGNEQFF
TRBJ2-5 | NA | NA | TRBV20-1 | TGCAGTGCTAGAGATTACCAAAGCGGGCCACAAGAGACCCAGTACTTC | CSARDYQSGPQETQYF
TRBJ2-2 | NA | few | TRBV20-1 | TGCAGTGCTAGACGGGACTCCATAAACACCGGGGAGCTGTTTTTT | CSARRDSINTGELFF
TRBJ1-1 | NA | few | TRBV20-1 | TGCAGTGCTAGTCTCAGGCTTGGGGGTGAAGCTTTCTTT | CSASLRLGGEAFF
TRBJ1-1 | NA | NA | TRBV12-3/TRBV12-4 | TGTGCCAGCAGTTTAAGACAGAAATCGAACACTGAAGCTTTCTTT | CASSLRQKSNTEAFF
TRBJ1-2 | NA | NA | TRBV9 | TGTGCCAGCACCCCAGTGGGAGGCTCCGTCTCTATCGATGGCTACACCTTC | CASTPVGGSVSIDGYTF
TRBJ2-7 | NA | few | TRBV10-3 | TGTGCCATCAGTGAGTCCGGCAGGGTCGAGCAGTACTTC | CAISESGRVEQYF
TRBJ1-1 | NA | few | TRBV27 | TGTGCCAGCAGTTTAGACAGCAGGGGCCCGACGTGGGACACTGAAGCTTTCTTT | CASSLDSRGPTWDTEAFF
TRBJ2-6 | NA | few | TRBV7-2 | TGTGCCAGCACCTACAAGAGTCCGGGGGCCAACGTCCTGACTTTC | CASTYKSPGANVLTF
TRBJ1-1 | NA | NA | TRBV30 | TGTGCCTGGAGTGTAGGCGGAGTGAACACTGAAGCTTTCTTT | CAWSVGGVNTEAFF
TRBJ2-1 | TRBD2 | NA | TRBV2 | TGTGCCAGCACCGGAGCCAAACCGGGACTACCGCAAAATGAGCAGTTCTTC | CASTGAKPGLPQNEQFF
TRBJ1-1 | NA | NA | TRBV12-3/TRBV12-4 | TGTGCCAGCAGTTTAAAGGGTCTCCTCGGAGCTTTCTTT | CASSLKGLLGAFF
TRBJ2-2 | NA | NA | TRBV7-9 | TGTGCCAGCAGCTCGCCGGGACACTTGTATAGCGGGGAGCTGTTTTTT | CASSSPGHLYSGELFF
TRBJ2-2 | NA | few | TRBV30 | TGTGCCTGGAGTGCGGGGACCGGGGAGCTGTTTTTT | CAWSAGTGELFF
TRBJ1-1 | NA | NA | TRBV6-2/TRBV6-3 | TGTGCCAGCAACACACCCACAGGGTATGCTGAAGCTTTCTTT | CASNTPTGYAEAFF
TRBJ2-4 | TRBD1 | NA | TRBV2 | TGTGCCAGCAGGACCCGGGACAGGGATGAGTACTTC | CASRTRDRDEYF
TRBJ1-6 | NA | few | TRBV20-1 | TGCAGTGCTAGAAAACAGGGCAGCTCCTATAATTCACCCCTCCACTTT | CSARKQGSSYNSPLHF
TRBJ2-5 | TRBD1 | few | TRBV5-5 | TGTGCCAGCAGCCTCTCGGGACAGGGGGGGAGGGAGACCCAGTACTTC | CASSLSGQGGRETQYF
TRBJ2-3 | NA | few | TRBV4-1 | TGCGCCAGCAGCCAGGACCAGGGGAACACGCAGTATTTT | CASSQDQGNTQYF
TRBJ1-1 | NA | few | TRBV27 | TGTGCCAGCAGTTTAAAGAGGGTTGCTGAAGCTTTCTTT | CASSLKRVAEAFF
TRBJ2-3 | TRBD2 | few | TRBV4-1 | TGCGCCAGCAGCCAAGTCGCGGGAGGGCCAGGAGATACGCAGTATTTT | CASSQVAGGPGDTQYF
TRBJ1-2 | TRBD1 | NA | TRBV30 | TGTGCCTGGAGTGACAGGGGGCGTCTGAGGAATGGCTACACCTTC | CAWSDRGRLRNGYTF
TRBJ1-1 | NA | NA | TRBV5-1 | TGCGCCAGCAGCTTCGATATTGGTGAAGCTTTCTTT | CASSFDIGEAFF